The entry that follows covers one TCR beta chain sequence. Its specificity is unknown. In germline, CDR1 is MNHNY, CDR2 SVGAGI (reference sequence). J was trimmed by 5 bases and V by 6 bases; bases with no gene match: 3. The length of the CDR3 is 15 residues. Here immunoSEQ multiplex PCR was the method, and the copy in TCRdb shows in-frame clones only, minus some. The table lists around 54,000 clones, around 87% of them singletons, with about 1.4% in the top ten. Specified time point: week 23, last vaccination. Topical imiquimod was applied with each vaccine dose, which held 300 ug of mutant IDH1 20-mer peptide. This entry belongs to a study of a mutant IDH1 vaccine in newly diagnosed glioma. Study at large: There were eight vaccinations for patients, given in weeks 1, 3, 5, 7, 11, 15, 19 and 23. Beginning 4-6 weeks after radiotherapy alone, or with temozolomide cycles, vaccination took place. The treated population exhibited a male proportion of roughly 60%, a female proportion of 37.5%, and a mean age of around 40 years. General study findings and limits: Patients showed vaccine-induced immune responses at a rate of approximately 92%.

The J gene is TRBJ2-2, the V gene TRBV6-6, with TRBD2 matching 13 bases. The source was PBMCs, collected from a glioma patient whose treatment included an IDH1 peptide vaccine. The origin of this receptor is a man aged 35 to 55 with glioma. The CDR3 DNA reads as TGTGCCAGCAGCCCGACTAGCGGGAGGACCGGGGAGCTGTTTTTT. Amino acids: CASSPTSGRTGELFF.